Below, 14 T cell receptor beta chains from the same sample are listed, as sequenced in a study of T cells after yellow fever vaccination. Each CDR3 protein is one row after TCRdb ran MiXCR on the 5' RACE reads. Counted here are some 400,000 distinct CDR3 sequences, around a sixth occurring once; the ten biggest clones make up roughly a sixth. Sequences were derived from PBMCs, sampled before the yellow fever booster vaccination. The receptor source for this set is a man in his late teens or twenties who received the YFV17D yellow fever vaccine.

This clonotype was found a few times. The V call is TRBV27, the J call TRBJ1-2; D remains unclear. Germline CDR1 reads MNHEY; CDR2 reads SMNVEV (reference sequence). Between the trimmed V and J ends, which lost 6 bases and 11 bases, there was a span of 19 bases. The CDR3 contains 13 residues. The DNA for the CDR3 is TGTGCCAGCAGGCCCGCGGGGTCAGCGAGATACACCTTC. Protein: CASRPAGSARYTF.

In its sample, this clonotype was seen a few times. The chain carries TRBV7-9 and TRBJ2-3; the match to TRBD2 covers 10 bases. Germline CDR1 is SEHNR and CDR2 is FQNEAQ (reference sequence). The ends lost 3 bases at V and 5 bases at J; junction bases unmatched: 2. The CDR3 totals 14 residues. The DNA for the CDR3 is TGTGCCAGCAGCTTTACTAGCGGGGAAGATACGCAGTATTTT. Translation gives CASSFTSGEDTQYF.

Regarding this clonotype: The junction does not match germline at one end; this may be a read error. This rearrangement joins TRBV29-1 to TRBJ2-5, with TRBD1 matching 7 bases. The CDR3 has 19 residues. The germline CDR1 and CDR2 sequences are SQVTM and ANQGSEA. The chain's CDR3 is CSVEIRDSPYPVGQEPQYF. The CDR3 nucleotides read TGCAGCGTTGAAATTCGGGACAGTCCCTACCCAGTTGGCCAAGAGCCCCAGTACTTC.

The V gene is TRBV12-2, the J gene TRBJ1-5; the tabulated D call, TRBD1, remains unverified against the DNA. TRBV12-2 is a pseudogene locus. CDR3 length equals 18 residues. The CDR3 bases are TGTGCAAGTCGCTTAGGACCGATGGGGACAGATTGTAATCAGCCCCAGCATTTT. Amino acid sequence: CASRLGPMGTDCNQPQHF.

This chain links TRBV12-5 with TRBJ2-1, with 7 bases that match TRBD2. Germline V gene lookup returns CDR1 LGHNT and CDR2 FRNRAP. The CDR3 contains 12 residues. Unmatched junction bases numbered 12, after V lost 7 bases and J lost 15 bases. The CDR3 loop reads CASVRRGDKRFF. CDR3 nucleotide sequence: TGTGCTAGTGTTCGTCGGGGGGATAAGAGGTTCTTC.

This clonotype appeared once. The chain is built from TRBV9 and TRBJ2-3; 12 bases match TRBD2. CDR1 and CDR2 from the germline V gene are SGDLS and YYNGEE. This CDR3 has 16 amino acids. Trimming cost V 2 bases and J 5 bases; bases outside gene matches: 6. For the CDR3, the DNA is TGTGCCAGCAGCGTTCTAGCGGGGGGGCTAGGAGATACGCAGTATTTT. It specifies CASSVLAGGLGDTQYF.

A few counts support this clonotype. The V gene is TRBV6-2 or TRBV6-3, the J gene TRBJ1-1, with D tentatively TRBD1 (5 bases). The CDR3 has 14 residues. V was clipped by 2 bases and J by 8 bases, with 15 bases between them. Per the germline V gene, CDR1 is MNHEY and CDR2 is SVGEGT. The DNA of the CDR3 is TGTGCCAGCAGTTACGAAGCGGGGGGGGTGGAAGCTTTCTTT. Residues: CASSYEAGGVEAFF.

This clonotype came up many times. The rearrangement links TRBV5-1 to TRBJ1-1; D ambiguous. The CDR3 loop spans 14 amino acids. V lost 0 bases and J lost 5, with 11 bases in between. The germline V gene encodes CDR1 SGHRS and CDR2 YFSETQ. CDR3 region: CASSLGPSGTEAFF. CDR3 sequence (DNA): TGCGCCAGCAGCTTGGGGCCGTCCGGTACTGAAGCTTTCTTT.

The chain links TRBV7-2 to TRBJ2-3; D possibly corresponds to TRBD2 (6 bases). The CDR3 runs to 13 residues. Germline CDR1 is SGHTA and CDR2 is FQGNSA. Deletions cut 2 bases from V and 5 bases from J, with 8 bases between. The CDR3, as DNA: TGTGCCAGCAGCTTAACGCGGGGAGATACGCAGTATTTT. It codes for CASSLTRGDTQYF.

The chain combines TRBV2 with TRBJ1-1; 7 bases fit TRBD1. Germline CDR1 is SNHLY and CDR2 is FYNNEI. Trimming cost V 4 bases and J 2 bases; bases outside gene matches: 4. The CDR3 extends over 14 amino acids. CDR3: CASSGQGDNTEAFF. The CDR3 DNA reads TGTGCCAGCAGTGGACAGGGCGACAACACTGAAGCTTTCTTT.

This clonotype was seen a handful of times. This chain links TRBV4-3 with TRBJ1-2; 8 positions agree with TRBD1. V lost 5 bases, J lost 1 base, and 6 bases stayed unmatched. The CDR3 totals 15 residues. Per germline, CDR1 LGHNA and CDR2 YSLEER. DNA for the CDR3: TGCGCCAGCAGCTCGTTACAGGGGGATAACTATGGCTACACCTTC. It specifies CASSSLQGDNYGYTF.

In this sample, this clonotype turned up a few times. The chain joins TRBV6-2 or TRBV6-3 to TRBJ2-7; 8 positions agree with TRBD1. Unmatched junction bases numbered 5, after V lost 8 bases and J lost 5 bases. CDR3 size: 12 residues. Germline CDR1 MNHEY, CDR2 SVGEGT. The CDR3 loop reads CASGQGGDEQYF. The CDR3 bases are TGTGCCAGCGGACAGGGAGGCGACGAGCAGTACTTC.

The J gene is TRBJ2-1, the V gene TRBV7-9, with 9 bases lining up with TRBD2. The CDR3 is 15 amino acids. V was clipped by 8 bases and J by 12 bases; unmatched bases: 17. CDR1 and CDR2 (germline): SEHNR, FQNEAQ (reference sequence). CDR3 sequence reads: CASCSLAGGPGVQFF. The CDR3 nucleotides read TGTGCCAGCTGCTCCCTTGCGGGGGGGCCAGGTGTGCAGTTCTTC.

This clonotype was seen a few times. The chain recombines TRBV7-3 with TRBJ2-1; 8 nucleotides agree with TRBD1. The V gene's germline CDR1 is SGHTA and CDR2 FQGTGA. The CDR3 runs 17 residues. J gave up 6 bases and V 2 bases, and 12 bases lay outside the gene matches. CDR3 in amino acids: CASSLLPRATGGNEQFF. The CDR3 nucleotides read TGTGCCAGCAGCTTACTACCAAGGGCAACAGGGGGCAATGAGCAGTTCTTC.